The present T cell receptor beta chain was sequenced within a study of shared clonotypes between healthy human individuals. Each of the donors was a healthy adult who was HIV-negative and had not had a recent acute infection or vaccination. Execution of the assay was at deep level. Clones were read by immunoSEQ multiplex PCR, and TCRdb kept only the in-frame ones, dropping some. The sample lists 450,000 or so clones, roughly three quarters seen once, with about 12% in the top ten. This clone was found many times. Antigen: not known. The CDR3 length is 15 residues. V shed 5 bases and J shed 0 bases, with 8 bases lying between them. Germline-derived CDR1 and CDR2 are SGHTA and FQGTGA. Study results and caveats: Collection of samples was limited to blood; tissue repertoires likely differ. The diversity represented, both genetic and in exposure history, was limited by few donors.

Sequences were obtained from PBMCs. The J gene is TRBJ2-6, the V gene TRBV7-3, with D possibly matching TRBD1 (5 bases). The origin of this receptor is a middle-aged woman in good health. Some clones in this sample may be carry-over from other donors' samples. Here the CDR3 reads CASSQGISGANVLTF. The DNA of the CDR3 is TGTGCCAGCAGCCAGGGAATCTCTGGGGCCAACGTCCTGACTTTC.